The sequence of this TCR beta chain was determined in a study of T-cell memory formation after mild COVID-19. TCRdb processed the 5' RACE reads anew with MiXCR; each CDR3 protein has one entry. The sample records some 180,000 distinct CDR3 sequences, around 20% being singletons. This clonotype was seen a handful of times. Its antigen is not known. Points from the study as a whole: Contracting CD4+ clones were located mainly in CM and EM, and CD8+ clones in EMRA.

The germline gives CDR1 DFQATT, CDR2 SNEGSKA (reference sequence). The CDR3 length is 12 residues. V was pared by 5 bases and J by 5 bases, with 12 bases between. The chain has TRBV20-1 and TRBJ1-2, with D possibly matching TRBD1 (5 bases). The sequence came from a man aged 18-30 years who had mild COVID-19 (a few samples of this study predate the infection). Cell type and time point are not known. Sequencing was done on a sample of PBMCs or a T cell subset sorted from them (not recorded which). The CDR3 region has the DNA TGCAGTGCTGGCGACAGCCCTTATGGCTACACCTTC. Its protein is CSAGDSPYGYTF.